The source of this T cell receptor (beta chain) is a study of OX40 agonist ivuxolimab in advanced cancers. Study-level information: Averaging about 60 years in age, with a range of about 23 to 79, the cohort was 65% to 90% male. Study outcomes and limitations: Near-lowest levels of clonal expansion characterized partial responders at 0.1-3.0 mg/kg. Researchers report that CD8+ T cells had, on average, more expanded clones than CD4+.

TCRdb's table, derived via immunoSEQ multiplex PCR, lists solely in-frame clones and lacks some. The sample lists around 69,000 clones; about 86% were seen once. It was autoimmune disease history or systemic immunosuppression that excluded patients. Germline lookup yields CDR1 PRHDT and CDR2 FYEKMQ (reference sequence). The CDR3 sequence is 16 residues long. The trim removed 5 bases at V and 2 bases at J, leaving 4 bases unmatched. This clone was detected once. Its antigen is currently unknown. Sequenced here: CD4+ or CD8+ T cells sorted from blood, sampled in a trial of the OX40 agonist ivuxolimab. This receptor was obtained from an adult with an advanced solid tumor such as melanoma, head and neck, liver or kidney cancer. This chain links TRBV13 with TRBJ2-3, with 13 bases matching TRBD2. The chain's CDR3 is CASSEGLAGYTDTQYF. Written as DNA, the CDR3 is TGTGCCAGCAGCGAGGGACTAGCGGGGTACACAGATACGCAGTATTTT.